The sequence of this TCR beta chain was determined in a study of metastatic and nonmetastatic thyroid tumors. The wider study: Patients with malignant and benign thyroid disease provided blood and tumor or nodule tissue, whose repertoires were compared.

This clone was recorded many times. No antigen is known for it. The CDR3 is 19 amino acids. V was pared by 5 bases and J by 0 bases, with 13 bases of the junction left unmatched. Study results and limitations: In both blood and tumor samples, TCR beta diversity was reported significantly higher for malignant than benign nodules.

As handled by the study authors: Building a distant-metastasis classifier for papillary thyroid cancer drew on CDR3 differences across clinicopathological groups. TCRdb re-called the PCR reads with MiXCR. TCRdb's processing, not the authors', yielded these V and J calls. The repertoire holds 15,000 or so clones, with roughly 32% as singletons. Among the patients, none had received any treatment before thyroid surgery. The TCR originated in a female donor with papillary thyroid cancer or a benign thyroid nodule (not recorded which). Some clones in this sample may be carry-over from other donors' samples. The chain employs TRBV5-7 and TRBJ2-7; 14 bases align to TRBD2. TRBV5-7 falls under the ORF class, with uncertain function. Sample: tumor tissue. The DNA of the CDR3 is TGTGCCAGCAGACTGCTGGGACTAGCGGGGGCACCGGTCTCCTACGAGCAGTACTTC. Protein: CASRLLGLAGAPVSYEQYF.